The 5 T cell receptor beta chains reported below all come from one sample, sequenced in a study of T cell repertoires in aging, cancer and after chemotherapy. Multiplex touch-down PCR with TRB-A/B primers amplified rearranged V-D-J TRB sequences. In TCRdb, the multiplex PCR reads were re-called with MiXCR into one record per CDR3 protein. Of 1,500 or so distinct CDR3 sequences detected, about 51% appear once; the ten largest clones hold around 40%. Amplification of TCR beta used genomic DNA extracted from peripheral blood. The sequencing sample was made of blood. These receptors all come from a human donor with a blood cancer.

The J gene is TRBJ1-2, the V gene TRBV5-6; 9 nucleotides match TRBD1. The CDR3 sequence is 14 residues long. With V trimmed by 5 bases and J by 8 bases, 10 bases remained unmatched. Germline CDR1 SGHDT, CDR2 YYEEEE. CDR3 residues: CASRRGQGGSGYTF. Written as DNA, the CDR3 is TGTGCCAGCAGGAGGGGACAGGGTGGAAGCGGCTACACCTTC.

A few counts support this clonotype. The rearrangement uses TRBV5-6 and TRBJ2-7; 11 bases are a match to TRBD1. Losses at the gene ends were 1 base for V and 7 bases for J; bases not matched to a gene: 7. Germline values: CDR1 SGHDT, CDR2 YYEEEE. This CDR3 contains 15 residues. The DNA for the CDR3 is TGTGCCAGCAGCTTGAGAAGGACAGGGGGCAGTGAGCAGTACTTC. Translating gives CASSLRRTGGSEQYF.

V and J are TRBV6-2 or TRBV6-3 and TRBJ2-2, with D uncertain. There are 12 residues in the CDR3. V was pared by 6 bases and J by 6 bases, with 8 bases between. Germline loops: CDR1 MNHEY, CDR2 SVGEGT. The chain's CDR3 is CASSPHAGELFF. DNA of the CDR3: TGTGCCAGCAGCCCACATGCCGGGGAGCTGTTTTTT.

This clonotype was detected a few times. J is TRBJ1-5 and V is TRBV6-5; TRBD1 matches 7 bases. The germline V gene encodes CDR1 MNHEY and CDR2 SVGAGI. The CDR3 spans 14 residues. V lost 10 bases, J lost 4 bases, and 10 bases stayed unmatched. The CDR3 coding sequence is TGTGCCATCAGCCCCGACAGGGTTAATCAGCCCCAGCATTTT. Amino acids: CAISPDRVNQPQHF.

This clonotype was seen more than once but under ten times. The chain joins TRBV5-4 to TRBJ2-1, with a weak D call TRBD1 (6 bases). CDR3 length: 15 residues. Germline CDR1 is SGHNT and CDR2 is YYREEE (reference sequence). Trimming removed 5 bases from V and 0 bases from J, with 12 bases in between. CDR3: CASRGAGSSYNEQFF. In DNA form, the CDR3 reads TGTGCCAGCAGGGGGGCTGGAAGCTCCTACAATGAGCAGTTCTTC. Variable domain in full (rest from reference TRBV5-4 and TRBJ2-1): ETGVTQSPTHLIKTRGQQVTLRCSSQSGHNTVSWYQQALGQGPQFIFQYYREEENGRGNFPPRFSGLQFPNYSSELNVNALELDDSALYLCASRGAGSSYNEQFFGPGTRLTVL.